The 11 T cell receptor beta chains listed next were all sequenced from one sample in a study of T cells after yellow fever vaccination. One entry per CDR3 protein results from TCRdb running MiXCR on the 5' RACE reads. The table lists some 350,000 distinct CDR3 sequences, about 4% of them singletons. Sequences were derived from PBMCs, sampled 5 days after the yellow fever booster vaccination. The receptor source for this set is a man aged 18-30 years who received the YFV17D yellow fever vaccine.

This clonotype was seen only a few times. This rearrangement joins TRBV2 to TRBJ2-3, with D uncertain. V was shortened by 6 bases and J by 2 bases, with 12 bases between the two germline ends. Looked up from germline, CDR1 is SNHLY and CDR2 is FYNNEI. The length of the CDR3 is 14 residues. CDR3 amino acids: CASRATFITDTQYF. CDR3 sequence (DNA): TGTGCCAGCAGGGCCACTTTTATCACAGATACGCAGTATTTT.

This clonotype showed up many times. The chain carries TRBV18 and TRBJ2-3; 8 nucleotides line up with TRBD1. Germline CDR1 KGHSH, CDR2 LQKENI. Trimming took 6 bases from V and 1 from J; bases not matched to a gene: 24. CDR3 length equals 21 residues. The CDR3 loop reads CASSHRPQGAPSTRGTDTQYF. The CDR3 DNA sequence: TGTGCCAGCTCGCATAGACCCCAGGGGGCCCCATCCACCCGGGGCACAGATACGCAGTATTTT.

This sequence joins TRBV7-9 and TRBJ2-3; D is ambiguous. Germline CDR1 reads SEHNR; CDR2 reads FQNEAQ (reference sequence). This CDR3 is built from 15 residues. V was pared by 8 bases and J by 5 bases, with 20 bases between. The CDR3 DNA reads TGTGCCAGCTCCCGCCGAAGTACAGATGGAGATACGCAGTATTTT. Translated, it gives CASSRRSTDGDTQYF.

This clonotype was detected a few times. The chain employs TRBV25-1 and TRBJ1-2, with a tentative D call TRBD1 (5 bases). The CDR3 loop spans 13 amino acids. Germline-derived CDR1 and CDR2 are MGHDK and SYGVNS. V lost 4 bases and J lost 4, with 10 bases in between. CDR3 bases: TGTGCCAGCAGTGCGGCAGGGACCTATGGCTACACCTTC. Translation: CASSAAGTYGYTF.

J is TRBJ2-5 and V is TRBV20-1, with D possibly being TRBD2 (5 bases). The CDR3 runs to 12 residues. Germline V gives CDR1 DFQATT, CDR2 SNEGSKA (reference sequence). The ends were cut back, 6 bases at V and 4 bases at J, with 12 bases in the middle. CDR3 amino acids: CSATGVGETQYF. The DNA for the CDR3 is TGCAGTGCCACCGGGGTCGGAGAGACCCAGTACTTC.

This clonotype was counted ten times or more. V and J are TRBV4-3 and TRBJ1-5; D uncertain. V was shortened by 0 bases and J by 4 bases, with 16 bases between the two germline ends. The CDR3 runs to 17 residues. The germline CDR1 and CDR2 sequences are LGHNA and YSLEER. The CDR3 sequence is CASSQDHGGVSNQPQHF. DNA for the CDR3: TGCGCCAGCAGCCAAGATCACGGCGGGGTATCGAATCAGCCCCAGCATTTT.

This clonotype was seen a few times. This sequence joins TRBV6-6 and TRBJ1-2; D unresolved. Germline V gene data show CDR1 as MNHNY and CDR2 as SVGAGI (reference sequence). V lost 3 bases and J lost 5, with 13 bases in between. The CDR3 consists of 14 residues. CDR3 DNA sequence: TGTGCCAGCAGTTATGACCTAAACTGGTATGGCTACACCTTC. This encodes CASSYDLNWYGYTF.

The chain joins TRBV27 to TRBJ1-2; D is uncertain. Germline CDR1 reads MNHEY; CDR2 reads SMNVEV (reference sequence). V lost 3 bases, J lost 4 bases, and 9 bases lay in between. The CDR3 length is 13 residues. The CDR3 nucleotides read TGTGCCAGCAGTTTTGTGGTGGGCTATGGCTACACCTTC. Its protein product is CASSFVVGYGYTF.

The V call is TRBV7-3, the J call TRBJ1-2; D is undetermined. Germline V gene lookup returns CDR1 SGHTA and CDR2 FQGTGA. With 3 bases removed from V and 6 bases from J, the gap between germline ends came to 20 bases. This CDR3 is 16 amino acids long. CDR3 amino acids: CASSLRGETRIHGYTF. The DNA of the CDR3 is TGTGCCAGCAGCTTGAGAGGAGAGACTCGAATCCATGGCTACACCTTC.

The chain is built from TRBV27 and TRBJ2-3; 9 bases match TRBD2. Germline V gene sequence: CDR1 MNHEY, CDR2 SMNVEV (reference sequence). The V gene end was trimmed by 6 bases and the J gene end by 1 base; junction bases not matched to a gene: 14. The CDR3 is made up of 18 amino acids. The CDR3 region has the DNA TGTGCCAGCAGCTCCCCCCGCGGGGGGGCCCGGGGCACAGATACGCAGTATTTT. Translated, it gives CASSSPRGGARGTDTQYF.

This clonotype was seen many times. The genes are TRBV12-3 or TRBV12-4 and TRBJ1-5, with D tentatively TRBD1 (5 bases). The CDR3 contains 16 residues. The V end lost 2 bases, the J end lost 4 bases, and 15 bases lay between the germline ends. CDR3 protein: CASSLTLNGGNQPQHF. The CDR3 DNA reads as TGTGCCAGCAGTTTAACTCTAAACGGGGGGAATCAGCCCCAGCATTTT.